Presented here are 19 T cell receptor beta chains from one specimen sequenced in a study of cytomegalovirus exposure and HLA in healthy donors. Use of 60 Vbeta and 13 Jbeta primers characterized the PCR. Sequenced by immunoSEQ multiplex PCR; TCRdb stores in-frame clones only, minus some. The repertoire has approximately 160,000 clones, 70% to 85% of them found once; the top ten carry 1.4% to 1.5%. The sequencing sample was made of PBMCs. All receptors derive from a woman aged 30 to 39 in good health and CMV-seropositive.

Only a few counts were recorded for this clone. The chain couples TRBV9 to TRBJ2-7; 9 nucleotides agree with TRBD1. J lost 6 bases, V lost 2 bases, and 9 bases had no gene match. CDR3 length equals 15 residues. Germline assignment: CDR1 SGDLS and CDR2 YYNGEE. CDR3 residues: CASSVTGGSGLEQYF. In DNA form, the CDR3 reads TGTGCCAGCAGCGTGACAGGGGGTTCCGGCCTCGAGCAGTACTTC. Filled out from reference TRBV9 and TRBJ2-7, the complete variable domain reads DSGVTQTPKHLITATGQRVTLRCSPRSGDLSVYWYQQSLDQGLQFLIQYYNGEERAKGNILERFSAQQFPDLHSELNLSSLELGDSALYFCASSVTGGSGLEQYFGPGTRLTVT.

J is TRBJ1-1 and V is TRBV13; 10 bases align to TRBD1. With 4 bases clipped from V and 0 bases from J, the junction kept 8 bases outside the gene matches. In germline, CDR1 is PRHDT, CDR2 FYEKMQ (reference sequence). This CDR3 is built from 17 residues. CDR3 coding DNA: TGTGCCAGCAGCTACCCCCGACAGGGGGCTTTGAACACTGAAGCTTTCTTT. Translating it yields CASSYPRQGALNTEAFF.

The rearrangement links TRBV30 to TRBJ2-3; TRBD2 aligns across 11 bases. Germline V gene sequence: CDR1 GTSNPN, CDR2 SVGIG (reference sequence). The CDR3 extends over 15 amino acids. Trimming cost V 5 bases and J 1 base; bases outside gene matches: 5. As DNA, the CDR3 is TGTGCCTGGGGTATACTAGCGGGAGGCACAGATACGCAGTATTTT. It is translated as CAWGILAGGTDTQYF. Based on the CDR3 plus reference TRBV30 and TRBJ2-3, the full variable domain is SQTIHQWPATLVQPVGSPLSLECTVEGTSNPNLYWYRQAAGRGLQLLFYSVGIGQISSEVPQNLSASRPQDRQFILSSKKLLLSDSGFYLCAWGILAGGTDTQYFGPGTRLTVL.

Comments on this clone: This sample also contains other DNA sequences that code for the same CDR3. V is TRBV5-1 and J is TRBJ2-7, with D tentatively TRBD1 (6 bases). The length of the CDR3 is 14 residues. Trimming shortened V by 0 bases and J by 3 bases, and 10 bases separated the two germline ends. CDR1 and CDR2 from the germline V gene are SGHRS and YFSETQ. The CDR3 bases are TGCGCCAGCAGCTTGGAAGGGGGTCTCTACGAGCAGTACTTC. Its protein is CASSLEGGLYEQYF. The entire variable domain, with the rest obtained from reference TRBV5-1 and TRBJ2-7, is as follows: KAGVTQTPRYLIKTRGQQVTLSCSPISGHRSVSWYQQTPGQGLQFLFEYFSETQRNKGNFPGRFSGRQFSNSRSEMNVSTLELGDSALYLCASSLEGGLYEQYFGPGTRLTVT.

The V call is TRBV5-1, the J call TRBJ2-1; 12 bases align to TRBD2. Germline V CDR1 and CDR2: SGHRS, YFSETQ. Trimming took 4 bases from V and 3 from J; bases not matched to a gene: 5. CDR3 length: 16 residues. The chain's CDR3 is CASSPETSGSYNEQFF. The CDR3 DNA reads as TGCGCCAGCAGCCCGGAGACTAGCGGGAGCTACAATGAGCAGTTCTTC. Looking up the rest from reference TRBV5-1 and TRBJ2-1 gives the full variable domain: KAGVTQTPRYLIKTRGQQVTLSCSPISGHRSVSWYQQTPGQGLQFLFEYFSETQRNKGNFPGRFSGRQFSNSRSEMNVSTLELGDSALYLCASSPETSGSYNEQFFGPGTRLTVL.

The chain is built from TRBV9 and TRBJ2-2, with D unresolved. Between the trimmed V and J ends, which lost 0 bases and 4 bases, there was a span of 7 bases. CDR1 SGDLS and CDR2 YYNGEE come from the germline V gene. The CDR3 has 14 residues. The CDR3 sequence is CASSVGGFTGELFF. The CDR3 region has the DNA TGTGCCAGCAGCGTAGGAGGATTCACCGGGGAGCTGTTTTTT. Full variable domain (outside the CDR3, taken from reference TRBV9 and TRBJ2-2): DSGVTQTPKHLITATGQRVTLRCSPRSGDLSVYWYQQSLDQGLQFLIQYYNGEERAKGNILERFSAQQFPDLHSELNLSSLELGDSALYFCASSVGGFTGELFFGEGSRLTVL.

The V gene is TRBV6-1, the J gene TRBJ1-4; D not certain. Germline-derived CDR1 and CDR2 are MNHNS and SASEGT. CDR3 length: 14 amino acids. V lost 3 bases and J lost 5, with 10 bases in between. Written as DNA, the CDR3 is TGTGCCAGCAGTGATCCGGTAGCAAATGAAAAACTGTTTTTT. Protein sequence: CASSDPVANEKLFF.

The genes are TRBV5-8 and TRBJ2-7; 8 nucleotides match TRBD2. The CDR3 totals 15 residues. CDR1 SGHTS and CDR2 YDEGEE come from the germline V gene. The V and J ends lost 1 base and 3 bases, in that order; junction bases with no gene match: 6. The CDR3 loop is CASSLYLAGFYEQYF. The CDR3, as DNA: TGTGCCAGCAGCTTGTATTTAGCGGGATTCTACGAGCAGTACTTC.

The chain has TRBV4-1 and TRBJ2-2; D may be TRBD1 (5 bases). Germline-derived CDR1 and CDR2 are MGHRA and YSYEKL. The CDR3 covers 14 residues. Trimming removed 3 bases at V and 5 bases at J, with 10 bases between. The DNA for the CDR3 is TGCGCCAGCAGCCACCTCAGGGTGACCGGGGAGCTGTTTTTT. This gives the protein CASSHLRVTGELFF.

This chain uses TRBV2 with TRBJ1-4; D remains unclear. Germline CDR1 is SNHLY and CDR2 is FYNNEI. V lost 5 bases, J lost 0 bases, and 16 bases lay in between. The CDR3 consists of 17 residues. Here the CDR3 reads CASSMQVLIATNEKLFF. Here the CDR3 DNA reads TGTGCCAGCAGTATGCAGGTTTTAATTGCAACTAATGAAAAACTGTTTTTT. Full variable domain (remainder filled in from reference TRBV2 and TRBJ1-4): EPEVTQTPSHQVTQMGQEVILRCVPISNHLYFYWYRQILGQKVEFLVSFYNNEISEKSEIFDDQFSVERPDGSNFTLKIRSTKLEDSAMYFCASSMQVLIATNEKLFFGSGTQLSVL.

The chain is built from TRBV11-3 and TRBJ2-6; D may be TRBD2 (7 bases). V dropped 8 bases and J dropped 1 base, with 18 bases sitting between them. This CDR3 spans 17 amino acids. Looked up from germline, CDR1 is SGHNT and CDR2 is YENEEA. As DNA, the CDR3 is TGTGCCAGCGCCTTCGGGGGGCCACCATCTGGGGCCAACGTCCTGACTTTC. This translates into CASAFGGPPSGANVLTF.

This chain links TRBV4-2 with TRBJ2-6; 7 nucleotides match TRBD2. The CDR3 is 19 amino acids. V was pared by 1 base and J by 4 bases, with 13 bases of the junction left unmatched. Germline V gene data show CDR1 as LGHNA and CDR2 as YNFKEQ. CDR3 DNA sequence: TGTGCCAGCAGCCAAGGGGACTGGGCGGGAGAGGGGGGGGCCAACGTCCTGACTTTC. Amino acid sequence: CASSQGDWAGEGGANVLTF.

This clone showed up just a few times. The chain links TRBV30 to TRBJ2-1; D possibly corresponds to TRBD1 (5 bases). Germline V gives CDR1 GTSNPN, CDR2 SVGIG (reference sequence). This CDR3 has 13 amino acids. Trimming stripped 2 bases from V and 3 bases from J, with 8 bases between. In nucleotides, the CDR3 is TGTGCCTGGAGTTTACAGGACTACAATGAGCAGTTCTTC. Protein product: CAWSLQDYNEQFF.

About this clone: Sequence at one end of the junction differs from germline and may be a read error. The chain carries TRBV28 and TRBJ1-5, with a tentative D call TRBD1 (6 bases). This CDR3 is built from 15 residues. Germline V gives CDR1 MDHEN, CDR2 SYDVKM. CDR3 loop: CASTLHRVRNQPQHF. For the CDR3, the DNA is TGTGCCAGCACTTTACACAGGGTTCGCAATCAGCCCCAGCATTTT.

V usage is TRBV7-2 and J usage is TRBJ2-5, with TRBD2 matching over 10 bases. From germline, CDR1 is SGHTA and CDR2 FQGNSA. This CDR3 has 16 residues. After removal of 1 base from V and 9 bases from J, the junction contained 11 bases not matched to a gene. The CDR3 coding sequence is TGTGCCAGCAGCTTAGACCCTAGCGGGGGAGCCTCTGCCCAGTACTTC. It yields the protein CASSLDPSGGASAQYF.

The chain links TRBV28 to TRBJ2-7; 12 bases align to TRBD2. The CDR3 length is 16 residues. Germline values: CDR1 MDHEN, CDR2 SYDVKM. V gave up 5 bases and J gave up 2 bases; unmatched junction bases: 7. CDR3 sequence reads: CASSRGLAGYPYEQYF. CDR3 DNA: TGTGCCAGCAGTCGCGGACTAGCGGGATACCCCTACGAGCAGTACTTC. Full variable domain (remainder filled in from reference TRBV28 and TRBJ2-7): DVKVTQSSRYLVKRTGEKVFLECVQDMDHENMFWYRQDPGLGLRLIYFSYDVKMKEKGDIPEGYSVSREKKERFSLILESASTNQTSMYLCASSRGLAGYPYEQYFGPGTRLTVT.

The J gene is TRBJ2-2, the V gene TRBV5-8; TRBD1 agrees at 10 bases. Trimming cost V 4 bases and J 6 bases; bases outside gene matches: 6. The CDR3 has 15 amino acids. The V gene's germline CDR1 is SGHTS and CDR2 YDEGEE. The CDR3 here is CASSMTGGVPGELFF. The CDR3 coding sequence is TGTGCCAGCAGCATGACAGGGGGCGTCCCCGGGGAGCTGTTTTTT.

The sample holds a few counts of this clone. The chain joins TRBV10-3 to TRBJ2-3, with TRBD1 as a possible D gene (6 bases). Trimming pared 8 bases from V and 2 bases from J, leaving 11 bases between. Looked up from germline, CDR1 is ENHRY and CDR2 is SYGVKD. This CDR3 is 13 amino acids long. The CDR3 DNA reads as TGTGCCATCGGAGGACAGTACACAGATACGCAGTATTTT. This translates into CAIGGQYTDTQYF.

The chain employs TRBV11-2 and TRBJ2-3; a weak D match, TRBD2 (6 bases). The V gene lost 3 bases and the J gene lost 1 base, with 14 bases spanning the gap. Germline assignment: CDR1 SGHAT and CDR2 FQNNGV. The CDR3 length is 16 residues. CDR3 residues: CASSFRGSGRTDTQYF. DNA for the CDR3: TGTGCCAGCAGCTTCCGGGGTAGCGGACGCACAGATACGCAGTATTTT.